This paragraph covers one T cell receptor (beta chain) sequence. Its antigen is unidentified. CDR1 is MNHEY, CDR2 SMNVEV, per germline (reference sequence). With 6 bases clipped from V and 7 bases from J, the junction kept 6 bases outside the gene matches. The CDR3 runs to 14 residues. 60 Vbeta and 13 Jbeta primers were used in PCR. Produced via immunoSEQ multiplex PCR; TCRdb's table is partial and in-frame only. The data contain around 170,000 clones, 65% to 85% of them singletons. These data belong to a study of cytomegalovirus exposure and HLA in healthy donors. The study, taken as a whole, reports: Exclusion as indistinguishable affected some V segments, including TRBV6-2 and TRBV6-3. The authors reported that TCR beta sequences could predict HLA-A and HLA-B alleles. These predictions were accurate for most subjects in the first cohort.

The clonotype comes from a woman aged 45-59 years in good health and CMV-seropositive. Specimen: PBMCs. This sequence joins TRBV27 and TRBJ1-4, with 9 positions matching TRBD1. The CDR3 protein is CASSLQGAGEKLFF. CDR3 nucleotides: TGTGCCAGCAGCCTACAGGGGGCGGGTGAAAAACTGTTTTTT.